These T cell receptor beta chains were read from a single sample in a study of vaccination effects on CD4 cells after COVID-19. Assay used: immunoSEQ multiplex PCR; TCRdb lists only in-frame clones, some missing. This sample has around 59,000 clones, with around 82% found just once. For these TCRs, the target antigens are not known. The sample consisted of CD4+ T cells from PBMCs cultured with HCoV-OC43 spike peptides, taken after COVID-19 vaccination. The receptors originated from a human donor who received a COVID-19 vaccine. Each CDR3 is given without its conserved first and last residue.

CDR3: ASSLAGRGTQETQY; length: 14; J: TRBJ2-5; V: TRBV5-1
CDR3: ASTQGHLSTDTQY; length: 13; J: TRBJ2-3; V: TRBV6-5
CDR3: ASSPTGDDYNEQF; length: 13; J: TRBJ2-1; V: TRBV18
CDR3: ASSFLSTDTQY; length: 11; J: TRBJ2-3; V: TRBV5-1
CDR3: ASSESVLASEQF; length: 12; J: TRBJ2-1; V: TRBV10-1
CDR3: ASSWIQGTSHGYT; length: 13; J: TRBJ1-2; V: TRBV28
CDR3: ASSVEKVGQPQH; length: 12; J: TRBJ1-5; V: TRBV2
CDR3: AWTGGRSNQPQH; length: 12; J: TRBJ1-5; V: TRBV30
CDR3: ASATITHQETQY; length: 12; J: TRBJ2-5; V: TRBV2
CDR3: ATSDLGESGGASDTQY; length: 16; J: TRBJ2-3; V: TRBV24-1
CDR3: ASSGILTNEKLF; length: 12; J: TRBJ1-4; V: TRBV2
CDR3: ASSYSTGGGYGYT; length: 13; J: TRBJ1-2; V: TRBV6-2/TRBV6-3
CDR3: ATSRGTDYEKLF; length: 12; J: TRBJ1-4; V: TRBV15
CDR3: ASSVVQGGEAF; length: 11; J: TRBJ1-1; V: TRBV9
CDR3: ASSFYRGADTDTQY; length: 14; J: TRBJ2-3; V: TRBV5-1
CDR3: ASSFVGWRPQEENEKLF; length: 17; J: TRBJ1-4; V: TRBV7-9
CDR3: ASMAGTGELF; length: 10; J: TRBJ2-2; V: TRBV19
CDR3: ASSPKRGGAQGEKLF; length: 15; J: TRBJ1-4; V: TRBV7-3
CDR3: ASSNPGQGPTYGYT; length: 14; J: TRBJ1-2; V: TRBV3-1/TRBV3-2
CDR3: ASRSTGSGNSPLH; length: 13; J: TRBJ1-6; V: TRBV6-5
CDR3: SASTPNQPQH; length: 10; J: TRBJ1-5; V: TRBV20-1
CDR3: ASRKTDNGSPLH; length: 12; J: TRBJ1-6; V: TRBV6-5
CDR3: ASGTGGDYGYT; length: 11; J: TRBJ1-2; V: TRBV19
CDR3: ASSLVRETQY; length: 10; J: TRBJ2-5; V: TRBV7-2
CDR3: ASSPSSGSLGYT; length: 12; J: TRBJ1-2; V: TRBV18
CDR3: ASSYSGPGLGETQY; length: 14; J: TRBJ2-5; V: TRBV6-6
CDR3: ASSNLGGTSTGELF; length: 14; J: TRBJ2-2; V: TRBV28